These T cell receptor beta chains were read from a single sample in a study of monozygotic twins with cystic fibrosis. Profiling relied on immunoSEQ multiplex PCR, and the TCRdb table lists in-frame clones only, not all of them. The sample lists tens of thousands of clones, around nine tenths occurring once. The sequenced sample consisted of blood. These receptors were collected from a woman in her 30s with cystic fibrosis. The CDR3 runs from the conserved cysteine through the conserved F or W. The order of the fields is J gene, D gene, V gene, clone size, CDR3 protein, CDR3 DNA. The D gene is left open where the match is weak. Some rows mark clone size as missing; the rest say once, few, many or name a class of expanded clone.

TRBJ1-6	-	TRBV4-3	-	CASSQEMGGRNNSPLHF	TGCGCCAGCAGCCAAGAGATGGGGGGGCGCAATAATTCACCCCTCCACTTT
TRBJ1-2	-	TRBV10-3	-	CATFSVPSAHGYTF	TGTGCCACCTTCTCCGTCCCCTCTGCTCATGGCTACACCTTC
TRBJ1-1	-	TRBV18	once	CASSPGQNTEAFF	TGTGCCAGCTCACCCGGTCAGAACACTGAAGCTTTCTTT
TRBJ2-2	TRBD2	TRBV7-7	-	CASSLIRGENTGELFF	TGTGCTAGCAGCTTAATACGGGGGGAGAACACCGGGGAGCTGTTTTTT
TRBJ2-2	-	TRBV10-1	medium-sized	CASSASLGGEGTGELFF	TGCGCCAGCAGTGCGAGTCTGGGGGGAGAGGGCACCGGGGAGCTGTTTTTT
TRBJ2-3	-	TRBV5-1	-	CASSLAGPDTQYF	TGCGCCAGCAGCTTGGCGGGGCCAGATACGCAGTATTTT
TRBJ1-2	TRBD1	TRBV29-1	-	CSVSRGTKGQGYGYTF	TGCAGCGTTTCACGAGGCACAAAGGGACAGGGGTATGGCTACACCTTC
TRBJ2-7	-	TRBV2	-	CASSKDRSSYEQYF	TGTGCCAGCAGTAAAGACAGGAGCTCCTACGAGCAGTACTTC
TRBJ2-1	TRBD1	TRBV5-1	-	CASSLHLPGQGFDNEQFF	TGCGCCAGCAGCCTCCACCTCCCGGGACAGGGTTTTGACAATGAGCAGTTCTTC
TRBJ1-5	TRBD1	TRBV15	-	CATSLGGAWQPQHF	TGTGCCACCAGTCTAGGGGGCGCATGGCAGCCCCAGCATTTT
TRBJ1-6	TRBD1	TRBV7-9	-	CASSLVTPGGSPLHF	TGTGCCAGCAGCTTAGTGACGCCAGGGGGATCACCCCTCCACTTT
TRBJ1-2	-	TRBV7-9	-	CASSMTGWAGGYTF	TGTGCCAGCAGCATGACAGGTTGGGCTGGGGGCTACACCTTC
TRBJ2-3	-	TRBV7-9	-	CASSVIATDTQYF	TGTGCCAGCAGTGTAATAGCCACAGATACGCAGTATTTT
TRBJ1-6	-	TRBV15	-	CATSRDSAYNSPLHF	TGTGCCACCAGCAGAGATTCGGCCTATAATTCACCCCTCCACTTT
TRBJ1-4	TRBD1	TRBV29-1	few	CSATGANEKLFF	TGCAGCGCCACAGGGGCTAATGAAAAACTGTTTTTT
TRBJ1-5	TRBD1	TRBV28	-	CASSFTGGGNQPQHF	TGTGCCAGCAGCTTTACAGGGGGAGGCAATCAGCCCCAGCATTTT
TRBJ2-3	-	TRBV28	few	CASTRDSTDTQYF	TGTGCCAGCACCCGGGACAGCACAGATACGCAGTATTTT
TRBJ2-7	-	TRBV6-1	-	CASRVGASHPREQYF	TGTGCCAGCAGGGTCGGGGCTTCCCATCCTCGAGAGCAGTACTTC
TRBJ2-3	TRBD1	TRBV5-4	-	CASSSYDRDRPTQYF	TGTGCCAGCAGCTCGTATGACAGGGATCGTCCTACGCAGTATTTT
TRBJ2-1	TRBD2	TRBV13	-	CASSSDPWTSGSSYNEQFF	TGTGCCAGCAGCTCCGATCCTTGGACTAGCGGTAGCTCCTACAATGAGCAGTTCTTC
TRBJ1-3	-	TRBV7-8	once	CASSLTPDSFSGNTIYF	TGTGCCAGCAGCTTAACTCCGGACAGTTTCTCTGGAAACACCATATATTTT
TRBJ2-7	-	TRBV23-1	-	CASSQSRTASGGSEQYF	TGCGCCAGCAGTCAATCCCGGACAGCCTCCGGTGGTTCCGAGCAGTACTTC
TRBJ2-1	-	TRBV11-1	-	CASSYRQEALFNEQFF	TGTGCCAGCAGTTACCGACAGGAGGCCCTTTTCAATGAGCAGTTCTTC
TRBJ2-1	TRBD2	TRBV7-9	-	CASSPFSGGPYNEQFF	TGTGCCAGCAGCCCCTTTAGCGGGGGGCCTTACAATGAGCAGTTCTTC
TRBJ2-1	-	TRBV19	-	CASSISHNSYNEQFF	TGTGCCAGTAGTATAAGTCATAACTCCTACAATGAGCAGTTCTTC
TRBJ2-5	-	TRBV9	-	CASSVGTLHLETQYF	TGTGCCAGCAGCGTTGGGACACTTCATTTGGAGACCCAGTACTTC
TRBJ2-4	-	TRBV7-9	-	CASTTALKNIQYF	TGTGCCAGCACGACGGCTCTGAAAAACATTCAGTACTTC
TRBJ1-1	-	TRBV18	-	CASSVMTGSNTEAFF	TGTGCCAGCTCCGTCATGACAGGATCGAACACTGAAGCTTTCTTT
TRBJ1-1	-	TRBV14	-	CASWADRNTEAFF	TGTGCCAGCTGGGCAGACAGGAACACTGAAGCTTTCTTT
TRBJ2-3	TRBD2	TRBV6-4	-	CASSLGLETDTQYF	TGTGCCAGCAGCCTGGGACTAGAGACAGATACGCAGTATTTT
TRBJ2-3	-	TRBV9	-	CASSVGGGFTDTQYF	TGTGCCAGCAGCGTAGGGGGTGGTTTCACAGATACGCAGTATTTT
TRBJ2-2	-	TRBV6-1	-	CASGRPVDTGELFF	TGTGCCAGCGGCAGGCCGGTGGACACCGGGGAGCTGTTTTTT
TRBJ2-3	-	TRBV10-3	-	CAISEGGAVRTQYF	TGTGCCATCAGTGAGGGGGGGGCAGTCCGTACGCAGTATTTT
TRBJ1-2	TRBD1	TRBV7-9	-	CASSSARDRGFMGTF	TGTGCCAGCAGCTCGGCCCGGGACAGGGGATTTATGGGCACCTTC
TRBJ1-2	-	TRBV19	-	CASRTSTGSAYGYTF	TGTGCCAGTAGAACGTCGACAGGTTCCGCCTATGGCTACACCTTC
TRBJ1-2	TRBD1	TRBV6-1	-	CASSEGTGGWVNYGYTF	TGTGCCAGCAGTGAAGGGACAGGGGGCTGGGTTAACTATGGCTACACCTTC
TRBJ1-2	TRBD1	TRBV6-5	few	CASRADRIGYTF	TGTGCCAGCAGGGCGGACAGGATCGGCTACACCTTC
TRBJ1-1	-	TRBV6-6	-	CASSYTEPNTEAFF	TGTGCCAGCAGTTATACCGAACCGAACACTGAAGCTTTCTTT
TRBJ2-7	-	TRBV27	-	CASSPLWGSYEQYF	TGTGCCAGCAGCCCCCTTTGGGGGTCCTACGAGCAGTACTTC
TRBJ1-2	-	TRBV6-1	-	CASSGQASNYGYTF	TGTGCCAGCAGCGGTCAGGCCTCTAACTATGGCTACACCTTC
TRBJ2-1	-	TRBV9	-	CASSSSSYNEQFF	TGTGCCAGCAGCTCTTCTTCCTACAATGAGCAGTTCTTC
TRBJ2-7	-	TRBV6-5	once	CASQSSYEQYF	TGTGCCAGCCAATCTTCCTACGAGCAGTACTTC
TRBJ1-4	-	TRBV5-4	-	CASSLDEKLFF	TGTGCCAGCAGCTTGGATGAAAAACTGTTTTTT
TRBJ2-1	-	TRBV7-2	-	CASSGGPDVALNEQFF	TGTGCCAGCAGCGGTGGGCCGGACGTGGCCTTAAATGAGCAGTTCTTC
TRBJ1-1	-	TRBV20-1	-	CSATGVLF	TGCAGTGCTACCGGAGTTCTCTTT
TRBJ1-2	-	TRBV9	-	CAIKGHLPFDGYTF	TGTGCCATAAAAGGACACCTCCCTTTCGATGGCTACACCTTC
TRBJ1-2	TRBD1	TRBV2	few	CASSERQGSYGYTF	TGTGCCAGCAGTGAAAGACAGGGGAGCTATGGCTACACCTTC
TRBJ2-7	-	TRBV7-6	-	CASSLGRGYEQYF	TGTGCCAGCAGCTTAGGGCGGGGCTACGAGCAGTACTTC
TRBJ1-2	-	TRBV7-8	-	CASSLSGGGYTF	TGTGCCAGCAGCCTATCCGGAGGGGGCTACACCTTC
TRBJ2-3	TRBD1	TRBV12-5	-	CASGLPGQGRPDTQYF	TGTGCTAGTGGTTTGCCGGGACAGGGTCGCCCAGATACGCAGTATTTT
TRBJ2-1	-	TRBV4-3	-	CASSQDRGTFERVGEQFF	TGCGCCAGCAGCCAAGACAGGGGGACTTTCGAGCGGGTTGGTGAGCAGTTCTTC
TRBJ2-2	-	TRBV6-1	-	CASCFRTMGGELFF	TGTGCCAGCTGTTTCAGGACGATGGGCGGGGAGCTGTTTTTT
TRBJ2-1	-	TRBV9	few	CASSVDGADEQFF	TGTGCCAGCAGCGTAGATGGGGCTGATGAGCAGTTCTTC
TRBJ2-7	TRBD1	TRBV14	-	CASSLTGEPYEQYF	TGTGCCAGCAGCCTTACAGGGGAACCCTACGAGCAGTACTTC
TRBJ1-2	-	TRBV19	-	CASSIPLYVDYTF	TGTGCCAGTAGTATACCCCTTTACGTGGACTACACCTTC